Given below is one TCR beta chain in context. The antigen remains unidentified. Unmatched junction bases numbered 8, after V lost 3 bases and J lost 3 bases. In germline, CDR1 is LNHNV, CDR2 YYDKDF (reference sequence). The CDR3 length is 17 residues. These data are taken from a study of cytomegalovirus exposure and HLA in healthy donors. Turning to the study itself: In terms of ancestry, the Caucasian-associated cluster contained roughly 80% of the approximately 400 genotyped donors.

60 Vbeta and 13 Jbeta primers were used in PCR. Sequenced by immunoSEQ multiplex PCR; TCRdb stores in-frame clones only, minus some. The sample lists approximately 180,000 clones, about four fifths occurring once. Findings of the study overall: High sensitivity and specificity were reportedly achieved when the classifier diagnosed cytomegalovirus status.

The rearrangement uses TRBV15 and TRBJ1-1; 12 nucleotides line up with TRBD1. The material sequenced was PBMCs. The sequence was collected from a woman under 30 in good health and CMV-seropositive. CDR3 sequence reads: CATSSGGTGGAYTEAFF. The CDR3 nucleotides are TGTGCCACCAGCAGTGGTGGGACAGGGGGCGCGTACACTGAAGCTTTCTTT.